The next 28 T cell receptor beta chains were all read from a single sample in a study of blood T cell repertoires in COVID-19. Assay: immunoSEQ multiplex PCR; the TCRdb copy retains only in-frame clones and omits some. Among 350,000 or so clones listed, about 86% were seen once. Sequencing used PBMCs or T cells enriched from blood (not recorded which). These TCRs come from a woman between 35 and 50 years old with acute COVID-19.

This chain uses TRBV28 with TRBJ1-2; D remains unclear. Germline V gene lookup returns CDR1 MDHEN and CDR2 SYDVKM. The CDR3 has 16 residues. Trimming pared 7 bases from V and 8 bases from J, leaving 26 bases between. The CDR3 spells CASIEGRTGGVGGYTF. CDR3 in DNA: TGTGCCAGCATTGAAGGCCGCACGGGAGGAGTTGGGGGCTACACCTTC.

This clone was counted a single time. This rearrangement joins TRBV6-2 or TRBV6-3 to TRBJ2-5; 7 nucleotides match TRBD1. The CDR3 length is 15 residues. CDR1 and CDR2 (germline): MNHEY, SVGEGT. J was trimmed by 5 bases and V by 2 bases; bases with no gene match: 8. As DNA, the CDR3 is TGTGCCAGCAGTTACGGGCAGGGGGTAGGGGAGACCCAGTACTTC. Its protein product is CASSYGQGVGETQYF.

The chain employs TRBV28 and TRBJ2-5; 8 positions match TRBD1. CDR3 size: 14 residues. Germline V gives CDR1 MDHEN, CDR2 SYDVKM. V was clipped by 6 bases and J by 4 bases; unmatched bases: 7. The CDR3 protein is CASRDSGGSETQYF. The CDR3 nucleotides are TGTGCCAGCAGGGACTCAGGGGGCTCAGAGACCCAGTACTTC.

The V gene is TRBV7-2, the J gene TRBJ2-3, with a possible D match to TRBD1 (7 bases). Trimming removed 2 bases from V and 1 base from J, with 13 bases in between. Per the germline V gene, CDR1 is SGHTA and CDR2 is FQGNSA. CDR3 length equals 16 residues. DNA for the CDR3: TGTGCCAGCAGCTTACAGGGGGGCCGGGGCACAGATACGCAGTATTTT. The encoded protein is CASSLQGGRGTDTQYF.

This sequence joins TRBV15 and TRBJ2-1; the match to TRBD2 covers 10 bases. V dropped 3 bases and J dropped 0; count of bases not matched to a gene: 5. The CDR3 has 17 amino acids. Per germline, CDR1 LNHNV and CDR2 YYDKDF (reference sequence). CDR3 DNA sequence: TGTGCCACCAGCAGGGGACTAGCGCCAAGCTCCTACAATGAGCAGTTCTTC. It is translated as CATSRGLAPSSYNEQFF.

The chain has TRBV6-2 or TRBV6-3 and TRBJ1-2; D may be TRBD1 (6 bases). V was clipped by 3 bases and J by 8 bases, with 13 bases between them. The CDR3 has 13 amino acids. Per the germline V gene, CDR1 is MNHEY and CDR2 is SVGEGT. The CDR3 DNA is TGTGCCAGCAGTTATCAGGGGCTCGAAGGCTACACCTTC. Protein product: CASSYQGLEGYTF.

The gene calls are TRBV27 and TRBJ2-1; D gene unclear. Germline-derived CDR1 and CDR2 are MNHEY and SMNVEV (reference sequence). The CDR3 covers 11 residues. V was shortened by 6 bases and J by 4 bases, with 4 bases between the two germline ends. The CDR3 DNA reads TGTGCCAGCAGACAATACAATGAGCAGTTCTTC. This encodes CASRQYNEQFF.

This clone was found a few times. The chain recombines TRBV6-4 with TRBJ2-3; the match to TRBD2 covers 15 bases. Germline V gene data show CDR1 as MRHNA and CDR2 as SNTAGT. The CDR3 is 16 residues long. After removal of 3 bases from V and 5 bases from J, the junction contained 3 bases not matched to a gene. The DNA of the CDR3 is TGTGCCAGCAGTGATAAGGGACTAGCGGGAGGAGATACGCAGTATTTT. This encodes CASSDKGLAGGDTQYF.

This chain links TRBV7-8 with TRBJ1-1, with no clear D. The CDR3 is 11 amino acids. Germline V gene lookup returns CDR1 SGHVS and CDR2 FQNEAQ. Trimming removed 5 bases at V and 3 bases at J, with 4 bases between. In DNA, the CDR3 is TGTGCCAGCAGCACAGACACTGAAGCTTTCTTT. This codes for CASSTDTEAFF.

The CDR3 region is CASSLGVTASTEAFF. The CDR3 DNA reads TGTGCCAGCTCACTAGGGGTGACAGCTAGCACTGAAGCTTTCTTT. The V gene is TRBV18, the J gene TRBJ1-1; weak D call: TRBD1 (5 bases). Germline V CDR1 and CDR2: KGHSH, LQKENI. Trimming cost V 4 bases and J 4 bases, with 16 bases left between them. CDR3 size: 15 residues.

This chain connects TRBV29-1 to TRBJ2-3, with D possibly TRBD2 on 7 matching bases. The CDR3 contains 13 residues. V lost 4 bases and J 11 bases, leaving 19 bases between the germline ends. CDR1 is SQVTM, CDR2 ANQGSEA, per germline. CDR3 protein: CSVGSGGPRGQYF. CDR3 nucleotides: TGCAGCGTTGGATCGGGGGGCCCACGGGGGCAGTATTTT.

The chain links TRBV27 to TRBJ1-5; D remains ambiguous. Trimming cost V 4 bases and J 5 bases, with 21 bases left between them. The CDR3 totals 17 residues. Germline CDR1 and CDR2: MNHEY and SMNVEV (reference sequence). In DNA form, the CDR3 reads TGTGCCAGCAGTTCGAACCCCGGGGATGGTCTTTATCAGCCCCAGCATTTT. This sequence encodes CASSSNPGDGLYQPQHF.

This rearrangement joins TRBV6-2 or TRBV6-3 to TRBJ1-3; TRBD1 agrees at 9 bases. Trimming at V came to 2 bases and at J to 5 bases, leaving 4 bases not matched to a gene. This CDR3 has 15 amino acids. Looked up from germline, CDR1 is MNHEY and CDR2 is SVGEGT. The CDR3: CASSYRGTGRNTIYF. The DNA of the CDR3 is TGTGCCAGCAGTTACCGAGGGACAGGGCGAAACACCATATATTTT.

The chain uses TRBV18 and TRBJ2-6; D is possibly TRBD2 (5 bases). With 2 bases removed from V and 0 bases from J, the gap between germline ends came to 20 bases. Germline loops: CDR1 KGHSH, CDR2 LQKENI. CDR3 size: 20 residues. CDR3 nucleotides: TGTGCCAGCTCACCAATAACTTCGGGGATTGGGATCTCTGGGGCCAACGTCCTGACTTTC. Its protein is CASSPITSGIGISGANVLTF.

CDR3 DNA sequence: TGTGCCAGCAGTTACTTAGCGGGAGACTACAATGAGCAGTTCTTC. Its protein is CASSYLAGDYNEQFF. The chain recombines TRBV6-6 with TRBJ2-1; 9 nucleotides match TRBD2. With 1 base clipped from V and 3 bases from J, the junction kept 1 base outside the gene matches. Germline V gene sequence: CDR1 MNHNY, CDR2 SVGAGI (reference sequence). The length of the CDR3 is 15 residues.

The chain links TRBV6-2 or TRBV6-3 to TRBJ1-1; TRBD1 aligns across 7 bases. Looked up from germline, CDR1 is MNHEY and CDR2 is SVGEGT. CDR3 length: 17 amino acids. The junction had 11 bases not matched to a gene; V was cut back by 2 bases and J by 2 bases. CDR3 DNA: TGTGCCAGCAGTTACCCGGATTCCGGACAGGCAAACACTGAAGCTTTCTTT. Translating gives CASSYPDSGQANTEAFF.

This clone was detected only a few times. This chain uses TRBV24-1 with TRBJ1-2; D gene ambiguous. Trimming removed 4 bases at V and 4 bases at J, with 9 bases between. CDR1 is KGHDR and CDR2 is SFDVKD in the germline V gene. This CDR3 comprises 13 residues. This CDR3 reads CATSDGGGYGYTF. In nucleotides, the CDR3 is TGTGCCACCAGTGACGGTGGCGGCTATGGCTACACCTTC.

The rearrangement uses TRBV12-2 and TRBJ2-6; no DNA check was done on the table's D call, TRBD2. TRBV12-2 is noted as a pseudogene. The CDR3 consists of 15 residues. Here the CDR3 reads CASHTRPTGANVLTF. CDR3 DNA sequence: TGTGCAAGTCACACTAGGCCCACTGGGGCCAACGTCCTGACTTTC.

The rearrangement links TRBV4-3 to TRBJ2-5, with TRBD2 matching over 12 bases. Germline loops: CDR1 LGHNA, CDR2 YSLEER. V dropped 1 base and J dropped 5; count of bases not matched to a gene: 14. The CDR3 is 19 residues long. The CDR3: CASSQAPSGGVVGRETQYF. CDR3 in DNA: TGCGCCAGCAGCCAAGCTCCTAGCGGGGGGGTGGTTGGTAGGGAGACCCAGTACTTC.

V and J are TRBV18 and TRBJ1-2; no clear D. Per the germline V gene, CDR1 is KGHSH and CDR2 is LQKENI. V was pared by 5 bases and J by 4 bases, with 5 bases between. This CDR3 contains 11 residues. CDR3 residues: CASSSSYGYTF. DNA of the CDR3: TGTGCCAGCTCATCATCCTATGGCTACACCTTC. Full variable domain (rest looked up from reference TRBV18 and TRBJ1-2): NAGVMQNPRHLVRRRGQEARLRCSPMKGHSHVYWYRQLPEEGLKFMVYLQKENIIDESGMPKERFSAEFPKEGPSILRIQQVVRGDSAAYFCASSSSYGYTFGSGTRLTVV.

The genes are TRBV21-1 and TRBJ2-7; no DNA check was done on the table's D call, TRBD2. TRBV21-1 is classified as a pseudogene. The CDR3 covers 15 residues. CDR3 DNA: TGTGCCAGCAGCTCAACGGGGTTCAGCTCCTACGAGCAGTACTTC. This encodes CASSSTGFSSYEQYF.

The V call is TRBV2, the J call TRBJ2-7; D gene uncertain. V lost 7 bases, J lost 6 bases, and 16 bases lay in between. The germline V gene encodes CDR1 SNHLY and CDR2 FYNNEI. This CDR3 comprises 13 residues. The CDR3 DNA reads as TGTGCCAGCACAACCCAATGGGCAACCGAGCAGTACTTC. Translation: CASTTQWATEQYF.

The chain joins TRBV28 to TRBJ1-6, with D tentatively TRBD1 (6 bases). Germline V CDR1 and CDR2: MDHEN, SYDVKM. The CDR3 spans 14 residues. Trimming cost V 6 bases and J 10 bases, with 16 bases left between them. CDR3 coding DNA: TGTGCCAGCAGGCTCCCCCCCAGGGGATCACCCCTCCACTTT. This sequence encodes CASRLPPRGSPLHF.

Concerning this clone: This CDR3 is also generated by other DNA sequences in the sample. The chain is built from TRBV9 and TRBJ2-5; TRBD2 matches 8 bases. Per germline, CDR1 SGDLS and CDR2 YYNGEE. The length of the CDR3 is 15 residues. J gave up 5 bases and V 0 bases, and 6 bases lay outside the gene matches. The CDR3 DNA reads as TGTGCCAGCAGCGTAGCGGGAGGGCCGGGGGAGACCCAGTACTTC. It translates to CASSVAGGPGETQYF.

This chain links TRBV27 with TRBJ2-1; the match to TRBD2 covers 9 bases. The ends lost 6 bases at V and 6 bases at J; junction bases unmatched: 9. The CDR3 extends over 15 amino acids. Germline V gene data show CDR1 as MNHEY and CDR2 as SMNVEV (reference sequence). CDR3 DNA: TGTGCCAGCAGGCGAAGACTAGCGGACGTCAATGAGCAGTTCTTC. Encoded protein: CASRRRLADVNEQFF.

The chain is built from TRBV5-4 and TRBJ2-1; 8 bases fit TRBD2. The CDR3 is 14 residues long. Germline loops: CDR1 SGHNT, CDR2 YYREEE (reference sequence). The V and J ends lost 0 bases and 9 bases, in that order; junction bases with no gene match: 5. CDR3 region: CASSLEVAGSEQFF. DNA of the CDR3: TGTGCCAGCAGCTTGGAGGTAGCGGGGTCTGAGCAGTTCTTC.

The J gene is TRBJ2-6, the V gene TRBV25-1; no firm D call. Between the trimmed V and J ends, which lost 4 bases and 2 bases, there was a span of 12 bases. CDR1 MGHDK and CDR2 SYGVNS come from the germline V gene. This CDR3 has 16 amino acids. The CDR3 protein is CASSVNSLTGANVLTF. CDR3 DNA sequence: TGTGCCAGCAGTGTTAACAGCTTGACTGGGGCCAACGTCCTGACTTTC.

This clone was detected once. The chain joins TRBV29-1 to TRBJ1-1; D possibly corresponds to TRBD1 (5 bases). This CDR3 contains 13 residues. Germline CDR1 and CDR2: SQVTM and ANQGSEA. Between the trimmed V and J ends, which lost 5 bases and 0 bases, there was a span of 10 bases. The CDR3 spells CSVYVRVNTEAFF. CDR3 in DNA: TGCAGCGTTTATGTCAGGGTGAACACTGAAGCTTTCTTT. Filled out from reference TRBV29-1 and TRBJ1-1, the complete variable domain reads SAVISQKPSRDICQRGTSLTIQCQVDSQVTMMFWYRQQPGQSLTLIATANQGSEATYESGFVIDKFPISRPNLTFSTLTVSNMSPEDSSIYLCSVYVRVNTEAFFGQGTRLTVV.